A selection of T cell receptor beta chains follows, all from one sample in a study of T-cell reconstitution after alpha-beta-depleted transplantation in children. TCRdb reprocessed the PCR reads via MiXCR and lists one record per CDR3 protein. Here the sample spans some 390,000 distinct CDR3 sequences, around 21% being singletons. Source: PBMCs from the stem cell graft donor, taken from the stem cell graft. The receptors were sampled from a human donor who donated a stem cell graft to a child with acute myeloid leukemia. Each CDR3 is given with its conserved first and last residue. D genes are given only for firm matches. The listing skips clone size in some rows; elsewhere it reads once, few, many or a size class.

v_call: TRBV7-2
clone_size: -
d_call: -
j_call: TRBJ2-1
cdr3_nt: TGTGCCAGCAGCTTAGCCGGGCCCAGGGGCAATGAGCAGTTCTTC
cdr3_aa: CASSLAGPRGNEQFF

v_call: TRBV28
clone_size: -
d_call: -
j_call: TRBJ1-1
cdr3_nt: TGTGCCAGCACTACCCTCAGGGACACTGAAGCTTTCTTT
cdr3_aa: CASTTLRDTEAFF

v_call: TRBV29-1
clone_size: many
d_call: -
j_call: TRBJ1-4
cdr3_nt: TGCAGCGTTGGAGCAGCAACTAATGAAAAACTGTTTTTT
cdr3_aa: CSVGAATNEKLFF

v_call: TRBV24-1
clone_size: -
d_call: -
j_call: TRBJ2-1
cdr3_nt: TGTGCCACCAGTGATTTAGCCTACAATGAGCAGTTCTTC
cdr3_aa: CATSDLAYNEQFF

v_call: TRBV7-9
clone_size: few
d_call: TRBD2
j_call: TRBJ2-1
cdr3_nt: TGTGCCAGCAGTCACCTAGCGGGAGGGGGTAATGAGCAGTTCTTC
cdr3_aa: CASSHLAGGGNEQFF

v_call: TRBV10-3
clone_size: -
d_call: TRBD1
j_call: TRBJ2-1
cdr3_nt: TGTGCCATCAGTGAGTCTATTGGGGCAGGGGGCGATGAGCAGTTCTTC
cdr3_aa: CAISESIGAGGDEQFF

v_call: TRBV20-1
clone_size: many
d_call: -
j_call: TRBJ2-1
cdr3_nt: TGCAGTGCTTCTAGCGACGTGGGTTACAATGAGCAGTTCTTC
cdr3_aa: CSASSDVGYNEQFF

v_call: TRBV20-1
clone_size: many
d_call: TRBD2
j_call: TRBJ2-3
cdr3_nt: TGCAGTGCTAGTCTACTAGCGGGACGGGCAGATACGCAGTATTTT
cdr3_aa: CSASLLAGRADTQYF

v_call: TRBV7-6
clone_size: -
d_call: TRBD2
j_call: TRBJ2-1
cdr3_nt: TGTGCCAGCAGCTTGGTCGGGGGACTAGGGGTTGAGCAGTTCTTC
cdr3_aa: CASSLVGGLGVEQFF

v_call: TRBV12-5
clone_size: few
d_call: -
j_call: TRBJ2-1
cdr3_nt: TGTGCTAGTGCCTCTCGCGGGGCCGATGAGCAGTTCTTC
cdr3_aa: CASASRGADEQFF

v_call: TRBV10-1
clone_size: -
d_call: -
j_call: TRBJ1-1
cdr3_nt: TGCGCCAGACGACAGATAAGGAGGAACACTGAAGCTTTCTTT
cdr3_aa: CARRQIRRNTEAFF

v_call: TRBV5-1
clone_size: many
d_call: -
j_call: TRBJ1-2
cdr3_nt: TGCGCCAGCAGCCTGGGAATCCTCTATGGCTACACCTTC
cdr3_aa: CASSLGILYGYTF

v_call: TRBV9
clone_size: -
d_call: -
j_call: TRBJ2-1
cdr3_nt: TGTGCCAGCAGCGCCACCCTGGGTGAGCAGTTCTTC
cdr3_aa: CASSATLGEQFF

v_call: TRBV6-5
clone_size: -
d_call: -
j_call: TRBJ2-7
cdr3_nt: TGTGCCAGCAGTTACTCGCAGGGTCCCTACGAGCAGTACTTC
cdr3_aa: CASSYSQGPYEQYF